Described below is a single TCR beta chain sequence and its context. Antigen specificity is unknown. The sample is drawn from a study of cytomegalovirus exposure and HLA in healthy donors. Study-wide context: Ancestry clustering placed more than 80% of approximately 420 genotyped donors in the Caucasian-associated cluster.

The germline gives CDR1 SNHLY, CDR2 FYNNEI. V dropped 7 bases and J dropped 8 bases, with 9 bases sitting between them. The length of the CDR3 is 12 residues. While unrecorded immune exposures were likely, the donors were nominally healthy when sampled. Vbeta (60) and Jbeta (13) primers were used in the PCR. Some clones are missing from TCRdb's copy, which holds only in-frame ones; the method was immunoSEQ multiplex PCR. The sample contains just over 95,000 clones, less than 80% of which appear only once. Regarding the study as a whole: In an earlier analysis, most TCR beta V segments were productive about 87% or about 30% of the time.

The rearrangement uses TRBV2 and TRBJ1-6; D gene uncertain. The sample consisted of PBMCs. This TCR was recovered from a woman between 40 and 55 years old in good health and CMV-seropositive. This chain's CDR3 is CASTHADSPLHF. DNA of the CDR3: TGTGCCAGCACGCACGCGGATTCACCCCTCCACTTT. Looking up the rest from reference TRBV2 and TRBJ1-6 gives the full variable domain: EPEVTQTPSHQVTQMGQEVILRCVPISNHLYFYWYRQILGQKVEFLVSFYNNEISEKSEIFDDQFSVERPDGSNFTLKIRSTKLEDSAMYFCASTHADSPLHFGNGTRLTVT.